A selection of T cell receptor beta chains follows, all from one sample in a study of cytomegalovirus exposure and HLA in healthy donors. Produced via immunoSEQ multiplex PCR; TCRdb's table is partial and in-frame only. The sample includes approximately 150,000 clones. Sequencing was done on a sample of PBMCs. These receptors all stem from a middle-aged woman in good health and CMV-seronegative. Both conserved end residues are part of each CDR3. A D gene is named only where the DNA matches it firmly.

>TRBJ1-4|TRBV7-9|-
CASSHQGSSNEKLFF
TGTGCCAGCAGTCATCAGGGTTCAAGTAATGAAAAACTGTTTTTT
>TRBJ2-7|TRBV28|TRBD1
CASGTTDRGDSYEQYF
TGTGCCAGCGGAACAACGGACAGGGGCGATTCCTACGAGCAGTACTTC
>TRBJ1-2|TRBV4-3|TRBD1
CASSQTHGTGNYGYTF
TGCGCCAGCAGCCAAACCCACGGGACAGGGAACTATGGCTACACCTTC
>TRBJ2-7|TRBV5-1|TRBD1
CASSSIPGDRILSYEQYF
TGCGCCAGCAGCTCGATCCCGGGGGACAGGATCCTCTCCTACGAGCAGTACTTC
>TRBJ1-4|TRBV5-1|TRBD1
CASSYGDREDEKLFF
TGCGCCAGCAGCTATGGCGACAGGGAAGATGAAAAACTGTTTTTT
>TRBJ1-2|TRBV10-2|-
CASSESGEVRGYTF
TGCGCCAGCAGTGAGTCTGGGGAGGTGCGGGGCTACACCTTC
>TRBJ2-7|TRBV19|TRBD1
CASTPDRGYHEQYF
TGTGCCAGTACCCCAGACAGGGGGTACCACGAGCAGTACTTC
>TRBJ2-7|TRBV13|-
CASTLRSSSYEQYF
TGTGCCAGCACCCTGAGGTCGAGCTCCTACGAGCAGTACTTC
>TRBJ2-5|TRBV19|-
CASSTSGAETQYF
TGTGCCAGTAGTACCTCTGGGGCAGAGACCCAGTACTTC
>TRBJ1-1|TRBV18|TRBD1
CASSLGTGGLNTEAFF
TGTGCCAGCTCCCTAGGGACAGGGGGCCTGAACACTGAAGCTTTCTTT
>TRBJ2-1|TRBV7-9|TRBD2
CASRKSGGPFSYNEQFF
TGTGCCAGCAGGAAAAGCGGGGGGCCTTTCTCCTACAATGAGCAGTTCTTC
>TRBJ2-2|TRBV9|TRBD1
CASQERGTGSTGELFF
TGTGCCAGCCAAGAGCGCGGGACAGGGTCAACCGGGGAGCTGTTTTTT
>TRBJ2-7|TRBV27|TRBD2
CASSFRASGGQNSYEQYF
TGTGCCAGCAGTTTTAGGGCTAGCGGGGGCCAAAACTCCTACGAGCAGTACTTC
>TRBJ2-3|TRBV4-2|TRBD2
CASSPETSSTDTQYF
TGTGCCAGCAGCCCTGAGACTAGCAGCACAGATACGCAGTATTTT
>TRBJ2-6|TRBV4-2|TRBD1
CASSQRTGGSGANVLTF
TGTGCCAGCAGCCAACGGACAGGGGGCTCTGGGGCCAACGTCCTGACTTTC
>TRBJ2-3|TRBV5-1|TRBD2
CASSATSGGYTDTQYF
TGCGCCAGCAGCGCCACTAGCGGGGGGTACACAGATACGCAGTATTTT
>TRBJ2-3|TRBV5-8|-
CASSSRSLYTDTQYF
TGTGCCAGCAGCTCGAGATCCCTCTACACAGATACGCAGTATTTT
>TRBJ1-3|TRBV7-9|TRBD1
CASSLSGGSGNTIYF
TGTGCCAGCAGCCTATCAGGGGGCTCTGGAAACACCATATATTTT
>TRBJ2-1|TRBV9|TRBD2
CASSVVASGIEQFF
TGTGCCAGCAGCGTAGTCGCTAGCGGTATTGAGCAGTTCTTC
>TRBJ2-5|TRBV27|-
CASSFSSLETQYF
TGTGCCAGCAGTTTTTCGAGCTTGGAGACCCAGTACTTC
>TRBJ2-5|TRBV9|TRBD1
CASSDDRGQETQYF
TGTGCCAGCAGCGACGACAGGGGACAAGAGACCCAGTACTTC
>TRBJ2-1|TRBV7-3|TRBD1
CASSPRTGVPNEQFF
TGTGCCAGCAGCCCCCGGACAGGGGTCCCTAATGAGCAGTTCTTC
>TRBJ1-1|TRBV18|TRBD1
CASSLLSDRQNTEAFF
TGTGCCAGCTCACTACTCTCGGACAGGCAGAACACTGAAGCTTTCTTT
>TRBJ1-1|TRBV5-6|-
CASTHETDPGAEEAFF
TGTGCCAGCACCCACGAAACGGACCCAGGGGCCGAAGAAGCTTTCTTT
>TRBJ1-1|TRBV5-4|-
CASSLGQMNTEAFF
TGTGCCAGCAGCTTGGGTCAGATGAACACTGAAGCTTTCTTT
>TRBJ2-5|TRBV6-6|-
CASSTTGHSDF
TGTGCCAGCAGTACGACAGGTCACTCGGACTTC
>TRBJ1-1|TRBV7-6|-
CASSLRAGNTEAFF
TGTGCCAGCAGCTTAAGGGCGGGGAACACTGAAGCTTTCTTT
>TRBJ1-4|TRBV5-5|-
CASSFIESLGKLFF
TGTGCCAGCAGCTTCATCGAATCCCTCGGAAAACTGTTTTTT
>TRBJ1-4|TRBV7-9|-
CASSRSGQSTNEKLFF
TGTGCCAGCAGCCGATCAGGACAGTCAACTAATGAAAAACTGTTTTTT
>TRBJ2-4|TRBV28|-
CASSLGGDLAKNIQYF
TGTGCCAGCAGTTTAGGCGGGGACCTAGCCAAAAACATTCAGTACTTC
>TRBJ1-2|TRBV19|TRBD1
CASTLRDRVFYGYTF
TGTGCCAGTACCCTACGGGACAGGGTCTTCTATGGCTACACCTTC
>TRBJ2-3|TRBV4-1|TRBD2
CASSLPGGRDTQYF
TGCGCCAGCAGCCTCCCGGGGGGTCGCGATACGCAGTATTTT
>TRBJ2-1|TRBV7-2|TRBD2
CASSPGTSGGGEQFF
TGTGCCAGCAGCCCCGGGACTAGCGGGGGGGGTGAGCAGTTCTTC
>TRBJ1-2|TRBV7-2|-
CASRPDLTANYGYTF
TGTGCCAGCAGACCCGATCTTACAGCTAACTATGGCTACACCTTC
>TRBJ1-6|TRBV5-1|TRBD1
CASSLGAQGAGNSPLHF
TGCGCCAGCAGCTTGGGGGCACAGGGGGCAGGGAATTCACCCCTCCACTTT
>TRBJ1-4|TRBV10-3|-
CAISEQVNEKLFF
TGTGCCATCAGTGAGCAGGTTAATGAAAAACTGTTTTTT
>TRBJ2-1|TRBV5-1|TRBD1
CASSLGGQGGLNEQFF
TGCGCCAGCAGCTTGGGGGGACAGGGTGGGTTGAATGAGCAGTTCTTC
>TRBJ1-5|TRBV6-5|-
CASSYGGANQPQHF
TGTGCCAGCAGTTACGGAGGCGCTAATCAGCCCCAGCATTTT
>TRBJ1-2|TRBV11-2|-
CASSLGGYGYTF
TGTGCCAGCAGCTTAGGAGGGTATGGCTACACCTTC
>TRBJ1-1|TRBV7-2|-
CASSSHRLGEAFF
TGTGCCAGCAGCTCACACAGGTTGGGTGAAGCTTTCTTT